A single sample is the source of the 13 T cell receptor beta chains below, sequenced in a study of cytomegalovirus exposure and HLA in healthy donors. The assay was immunoSEQ multiplex PCR, and TCRdb's table has in-frame clones only and misses some. The table has some 150,000 clones, about 95% seen once. Material: PBMCs. These receptors came from a man aged 18 to 29 in good health and CMV-seropositive.

In DNA form, the CDR3 reads TGTGCCAGCAGTTACTCGCTTATAGGACAGGGGAGGGGCTACACCTTC. Its protein product is CASSYSLIGQGRGYTF. The V and J genes are TRBV6-5 and TRBJ1-2; 9 bases match TRBD1. Germline loops: CDR1 MNHEY, CDR2 SVGAGI. This CDR3 spans 16 amino acids. Trimming removed 0 bases from V and 8 bases from J; junction bases left unmatched: 10.

The V gene is TRBV6-6, the J gene TRBJ2-7; D is unclear. The CDR3 is 13 residues long. Trimming left V 6 bases short and J 5 bases short, with 14 bases between. CDR1 and CDR2 (germline): MNHNY, SVGAGI (reference sequence). CDR3 sequence (DNA): TGTGCCAGCAGGAGTTCTAGAGCCGACGAGCAGTACTTC. This translates into CASRSSRADEQYF.

The chain uses TRBV28 and TRBJ2-5; 9 bases agree with TRBD1. J lost 3 bases, V lost 2 bases, and 10 bases had no gene match. Germline V lookup: CDR1 MDHEN, CDR2 SYDVKM. This CDR3 is 17 amino acids long. CDR3 protein: CASSLGASTGGEETQYF. The CDR3 DNA reads TGTGCCAGCAGTTTAGGGGCCTCTACAGGGGGCGAAGAGACCCAGTACTTC.

The chain has TRBV29-1 and TRBJ2-7; 9 bases agree with TRBD1. CDR1 is SQVTM and CDR2 is ANQGSEA in the germline V gene. The junction had 7 bases not matched to a gene; V was cut back by 4 bases and J by 6 bases. This CDR3 comprises 13 residues. The CDR3 here is CSVAGTGKGEQYF. DNA of the CDR3: TGCAGCGTTGCCGGGACAGGGAAGGGCGAGCAGTACTTC.

The chain couples TRBV5-4 to TRBJ2-1; 11 bases fit TRBD2. Germline CDR1 reads SGHNT; CDR2 reads YYREEE (reference sequence). The CDR3 covers 15 residues. Germline trimming cut 6 bases from V and 3 bases from J; bases unmatched to any gene: 5. CDR3 sequence: CASNRLAGSYNEQFF. Written as DNA, the CDR3 is TGTGCCAGCAACCGACTAGCGGGAAGCTACAATGAGCAGTTCTTC.

The chain has TRBV10-3 and TRBJ2-2, with a possible D match to TRBD2 (6 bases). Trimming stripped 7 bases from V and 7 bases from J, with 16 bases between. The CDR3 contains 14 residues. Germline assignment: CDR1 ENHRY and CDR2 SYGVKD. The CDR3, as DNA: TGTGCCATCAATCCGGGAGTGGGTAACGGGGAGCTGTTTTTT. This translates into CAINPGVGNGELFF.

This rearrangement joins TRBV11-2 to TRBJ1-5; TRBD1 matches at 7 bases. This CDR3 is built from 14 residues. Germline loops: CDR1 SGHAT, CDR2 FQNNGV. V lost 1 base to trimming and J lost 5 bases; unmatched junction nucleotides: 2. The CDR3 coding sequence is TGTGCCAGCAGCTTAGGGACAGGTCATCAGCCCCAGCATTTT. This sequence encodes CASSLGTGHQPQHF.

The V call is TRBV5-1, the J call TRBJ2-2, with 13 bases identical to TRBD2. This CDR3 comprises 17 residues. CDR1 is SGHRS, CDR2 YFSETQ, per germline. Trimming removed 0 bases from V and 5 bases from J; junction bases left unmatched: 4. This CDR3 is CASSLEGLAGSTGELFF. CDR3 DNA sequence: TGCGCCAGCAGCTTGGAGGGACTAGCGGGAAGTACCGGGGAGCTGTTTTTT. Supplemented by reference TRBV5-1 and TRBJ2-2, the full variable domain reads KAGVTQTPRYLIKTRGQQVTLSCSPISGHRSVSWYQQTPGQGLQFLFEYFSETQRNKGNFPGRFSGRQFSNSRSEMNVSTLELGDSALYLCASSLEGLAGSTGELFFGEGSRLTVL.

The genes are TRBV7-2 and TRBJ2-3, with 12 bases identical to TRBD2. The ends lost 6 bases at V and 10 bases at J; junction bases unmatched: 8. The CDR3 sequence is 14 residues long. CDR1 and CDR2 (germline): SGHTA, FQGNSA. As DNA, the CDR3 is TGTGCCAGCAGACCGAGACTAGCGGGAGTCCCGCAGTATTTT. Residues: CASRPRLAGVPQYF.

This chain connects TRBV5-1 to TRBJ2-3, with 9 bases matching TRBD2. CDR1 is SGHRS, CDR2 YFSETQ, per germline. The V segment lost 4 bases and the J segment 5 bases; nucleotides outside the gene matches: 8. The CDR3 has 15 amino acids. CDR3: CASSLSGRLGDTQYF. The CDR3 coding sequence is TGCGCCAGCAGCCTCAGCGGGAGGCTCGGAGATACGCAGTATTTT. Full variable domain (missing parts from reference TRBV5-1 and TRBJ2-3): KAGVTQTPRYLIKTRGQQVTLSCSPISGHRSVSWYQQTPGQGLQFLFEYFSETQRNKGNFPGRFSGRQFSNSRSEMNVSTLELGDSALYLCASSLSGRLGDTQYFGPGTRLTVL.

J is TRBJ1-5 and V is TRBV19; TRBD1 aligns across 8 bases. V gave up 0 bases and J gave up 5 bases; unmatched junction bases: 6. There are 16 residues in the CDR3. Germline values: CDR1 LNHDA, CDR2 SQIVND (reference sequence). CDR3 bases: TGTGCCAGTAGTATAGAGCCTCAGGGGGCGCATCAGCCCCAGCATTTT. Its protein product is CASSIEPQGAHQPQHF.

V gene TRBV5-1 combines with J gene TRBJ2-3, with a weak D call TRBD1 (5 bases). CDR3 length: 17 amino acids. The V end lost 0 bases, the J end lost 2 bases, and 16 bases lay between the germline ends. Germline-derived CDR1 and CDR2 are SGHRS and YFSETQ. CDR3 in DNA: TGCGCCAGCAGCTTGGAGCCAGGGTTAAGGGTCACAGATACGCAGTATTTT. It encodes CASSLEPGLRVTDTQYF.

This clone was seen once. The chain joins TRBV5-5 to TRBJ2-7; D is unresolved. Germline values: CDR1 SGHKS, CDR2 YYEKEE (reference sequence). The length of the CDR3 is 14 residues. Trimming pared 2 bases from V and 3 bases from J, leaving 12 bases between. The CDR3, as DNA: TGTGCCAGCAGCTTTTGGCCGCACCACTACGAGCAGTACTTC. This codes for CASSFWPHHYEQYF.